The 28 T cell receptor beta chains listed next were all sequenced from one sample in a study of OX40 agonist ivuxolimab in advanced cancers. Using immunoSEQ multiplex PCR, the repertoire was profiled, and TCRdb retains in-frame clones only, with some absent. The data show 150,000 to 190,000 clones, 90% to 95% seen once. The sample was CD4+ or CD8+ T cells sorted from blood, taken in a trial of the OX40 agonist ivuxolimab. Receptors originate from an adult with an advanced solid tumor such as melanoma, head and neck, liver or kidney cancer.

The chain employs TRBV19 and TRBJ2-1; D possibly corresponds to TRBD2 (6 bases). This CDR3 has 14 amino acids. Trimming shortened V by 3 bases and J by 6 bases, and 12 bases separated the two germline ends. From germline, CDR1 is LNHDA and CDR2 SQIVND (reference sequence). The CDR3 DNA follows: TGTGCCAGTAGTATCCGGCAGGGAGGCAATGAGCAGTTCTTC. It translates to CASSIRQGGNEQFF.

The chain links TRBV6-6 to TRBJ2-5, with a possible D match to TRBD2 (6 bases). The CDR3 loop spans 14 amino acids. Germline CDR1 is MNHNY and CDR2 is SVGAGI (reference sequence). The V and J ends lost 5 bases and 5 bases respectively, with 15 bases between them. DNA of the CDR3: TGTGCCAGCAGTCCCACCGGGAGAGGGGAGACCCAGTACTTC. Translating gives CASSPTGRGETQYF.

The chain joins TRBV7-6 to TRBJ1-3, with 8 bases fitting TRBD1. The germline CDR1 and CDR2 sequences are SGHVS and FNYEAQ. V gave up 5 bases and J gave up 6 bases; unmatched junction bases: 24. This CDR3 is 20 amino acids long. The CDR3 nucleotides are TGTGCCAGCAGCCACTGGACAGGGAATAAATGGAGGACTCAAGAAAACACCATATATTTT. The encoded protein is CASSHWTGNKWRTQENTIYF.

J is TRBJ1-1 and V is TRBV7-8, with D unclear. Germline V gene data show CDR1 as SGHVS and CDR2 as FQNEAQ. V was trimmed by 1 base and J by 1 base, leaving 10 bases between them. The CDR3 loop spans 15 amino acids. CDR3 loop: CASSLEDTRNTEAFF. CDR3 DNA: TGTGCCAGCAGCTTAGAAGACACCCGGAACACTGAAGCTTTCTTT. The complete variable domain, with remaining parts taken from reference TRBV7-8 and TRBJ1-1, reads GAGVSQSPRYKVAKRGQDVALRCDPISGHVSLFWYQQALGQGPEFLTYFQNEAQLDKSGLPSDRFFAERPEGSVSTLKIQRTQQEDSAVYLCASSLEDTRNTEAFFGQGTRLTVV.

J is TRBJ1-4 and V is TRBV19, with D possibly TRBD1 on 5 matching bases. The V end lost 7 bases, the J end lost 7 bases, and 16 bases lay between the germline ends. The V gene's germline CDR1 is LNHDA and CDR2 SQIVND (reference sequence). The CDR3 is made up of 14 amino acids. The CDR3 sequence: CASTRGGVSEKLFF. The DNA of the CDR3 is TGTGCCAGTACCCGGGGAGGGGTCTCTGAAAAACTGTTTTTT.

The chain uses TRBV2 and TRBJ1-5, with 11 bases matching TRBD1. The CDR3 loop spans 15 amino acids. Germline V gene lookup returns CDR1 SNHLY and CDR2 FYNNEI. V trimming: 2 bases; J trimming: 6 bases; junction bases outside the gene matches: 3. CDR3 DNA: TGTGCCAGCAGTGAACTTGGACAGGGGGCTCAGCCCCAGCATTTT. This codes for CASSELGQGAQPQHF.

The J gene is TRBJ1-5, the V gene TRBV7-2; the match to TRBD1 covers 7 bases. This CDR3 is built from 14 residues. Germline V gives CDR1 SGHTA, CDR2 FQGNSA. Losses at the gene ends were 5 bases for V and 5 bases for J; bases not matched to a gene: 6. CDR3 sequence reads: CASSPAGGDQPQHF. In nucleotides, the CDR3 is TGTGCCAGCAGCCCCGCAGGGGGGGATCAGCCCCAGCATTTT.

Written as DNA, the CDR3 is TGTGCCACGGGGCTTGAAAAACTGTTTTTT. The encoded protein is CATGLEKLFF. The chain couples TRBV19 to TRBJ1-4; D perhaps matches TRBD1 (5 bases). This CDR3 region has 10 residues. CDR1 LNHDA and CDR2 SQIVND come from the germline V gene (reference sequence). The V gene lost 10 bases and the J gene lost 7 bases, with 7 bases spanning the gap.

This clone was observed once. The genes are TRBV18 and TRBJ1-1; D is perhaps TRBD1 (5 bases). V lost 2 bases and J 8 bases, leaving 15 bases between the germline ends. Germline V lookup: CDR1 KGHSH, CDR2 LQKENI. This CDR3 contains 14 residues. CDR3 sequence reads: CASSPIRGEGEAFF. Written as DNA, the CDR3 is TGTGCCAGCTCACCAATAAGAGGGGAGGGAGAAGCTTTCTTT.

The chain is built from TRBV18 and TRBJ1-2, with TRBD1 identical over 8 bases. Germline values: CDR1 KGHSH, CDR2 LQKENI. The CDR3 runs 14 residues. V trimming: 8 bases; J trimming: 4 bases; junction bases outside the gene matches: 9. The CDR3 loop is CASLTGQGPYGYTF. CDR3 nucleotides: TGTGCCAGCCTAACCGGACAGGGCCCCTATGGCTACACCTTC. Full variable domain (remainder filled in from reference TRBV18 and TRBJ1-2): NAGVMQNPRHLVRRRGQEARLRCSPMKGHSHVYWYRQLPEEGLKFMVYLQKENIIDESGMPKERFSAEFPKEGPSILRIQQVVRGDSAAYFCASLTGQGPYGYTFGSGTRLTVV.

The chain's CDR3 is CASRTSSSGANVLTF. The CDR3 nucleotides are TGTGCCAGTAGGACGTCTTCCTCTGGGGCCAACGTCCTGACTTTC. The V gene is TRBV19, the J gene TRBJ2-6; unclear D gene. The V and J ends lost 6 bases and 0 bases respectively, with 9 bases between them. Germline CDR1 is LNHDA and CDR2 is SQIVND (reference sequence). This CDR3 is built from 15 residues.

This chain joins TRBV28 and TRBJ1-1, with 10 bases aligning to TRBD1. The trim removed 8 bases at V and 1 base at J, leaving 4 bases unmatched. The CDR3 has 14 residues. Germline V gene sequence: CDR1 MDHEN, CDR2 SYDVKM. In DNA, the CDR3 is TGTGCCAGCCTCCGGGACAGGGGGAACACTGAAGCTTTCTTT. Translation: CASLRDRGNTEAFF.

V gene TRBV18 combines with J gene TRBJ2-7; 12 bases match TRBD2. The germline V gene encodes CDR1 KGHSH and CDR2 LQKENI. J gave up 7 bases and V 4 bases, and 8 bases lay outside the gene matches. The CDR3 has 15 residues. The DNA for the CDR3 is TGTGCCAGCTCACAGCCTAGCGGGAGGGCCGGGGAGCAGTACTTC. Protein product: CASSQPSGRAGEQYF.

This chain's CDR3 is CASSLKGASYEQYF. The CDR3 region has the DNA TGTGCCAGCAGTCTCAAGGGGGCCTCCTACGAGCAGTACTTC. V gene TRBV27 combines with J gene TRBJ2-7; 7 nucleotides agree with TRBD1. The germline V gene encodes CDR1 MNHEY and CDR2 SMNVEV (reference sequence). The V and J ends lost 5 bases and 0 bases, in that order; junction bases with no gene match: 4. This CDR3 region has 14 residues.

V and J are TRBV2 and TRBJ1-6, with no clear D. Germline V gives CDR1 SNHLY, CDR2 FYNNEI. V dropped 0 bases and J dropped 6 bases, with 9 bases sitting between them. The CDR3 is 15 amino acids. In DNA, the CDR3 is TGTGCCAGCAGTGAAGCGCGGCAGTCTAATTCACCCCTCCACTTT. Its translation: CASSEARQSNSPLHF.

This clone was recorded once. The chain carries TRBV5-4 and TRBJ2-5, with 8 bases aligning to TRBD1. Germline CDR1 is SGHNT and CDR2 is YYREEE (reference sequence). This CDR3 contains 15 residues. Unmatched junction bases numbered 6, after V lost 1 base and J lost 4 bases. The CDR3 here is CASSLWQGAGETQYF. CDR3 DNA sequence: TGTGCCAGCAGCTTGTGGCAGGGGGCAGGAGAGACCCAGTACTTC.

J is TRBJ1-1 and V is TRBV2; D not resolved. This CDR3 has 14 residues. Per germline, CDR1 SNHLY and CDR2 FYNNEI. V lost 2 bases and J lost 8, with 15 bases in between. The chain's CDR3 is CASSEPPDPTEAFF. CDR3 bases: TGTGCCAGCAGTGAACCACCTGACCCCACAGAAGCTTTCTTT.

The chain links TRBV5-1 to TRBJ2-4, with 7 bases aligning to TRBD1. CDR1 and CDR2 (germline): SGHRS, YFSETQ. V dropped 4 bases and J dropped 0; count of bases not matched to a gene: 7. This CDR3 comprises 16 residues. CDR3 coding DNA: TGCGCCAGCAGCACGGGACAGATGCTAGCCAAAAACATTCAGTACTTC. The encoded protein is CASSTGQMLAKNIQYF.

The chain couples TRBV7-2 to TRBJ2-4; D is tentatively TRBD1 or TRBD2 (7 bases each). CDR1 and CDR2 from the germline V gene are SGHTA and FQGNSA. The CDR3 covers 19 residues. Trimming shortened V by 4 bases and J by 4 bases, and 26 bases separated the two germline ends. CDR3 sequence: CASSSVDRSASGRKNIQYF. As DNA, the CDR3 is TGTGCCAGCAGCTCTGTGGACAGGAGTGCTAGCGGTCGGAAAAACATTCAGTACTTC.

J is TRBJ2-2 and V is TRBV25-1; TRBD1 is a possible D gene (5 bases). Germline V gene sequence: CDR1 MGHDK, CDR2 SYGVNS. With 7 bases removed from V and 6 bases from J, the gap between germline ends came to 12 bases. The CDR3 consists of 13 residues. The CDR3 DNA reads as TGTGCCAGCACGGACAATTACCCCGGGGAGCTGTTTTTT. Amino acid sequence: CASTDNYPGELFF.

The gene calls are TRBV5-1 and TRBJ2-3; D ambiguous. V was trimmed by 1 base and J by 1 base, leaving 7 bases between them. CDR1 is SGHRS and CDR2 is YFSETQ in the germline V gene. The CDR3 is 14 residues long. CDR3 DNA sequence: TGCGCCAGCAGCTTGAGAGCCCGCACAGATACGCAGTATTTT. Translated, it gives CASSLRARTDTQYF. Full variable domain (remainder filled in from reference TRBV5-1 and TRBJ2-3): KAGVTQTPRYLIKTRGQQVTLSCSPISGHRSVSWYQQTPGQGLQFLFEYFSETQRNKGNFPGRFSGRQFSNSRSEMNVSTLELGDSALYLCASSLRARTDTQYFGPGTRLTVL.

The chain uses TRBV6-5 and TRBJ2-7; 7 nucleotides align to TRBD1. CDR1 is MNHEY and CDR2 is SVGAGI in the germline V gene. The CDR3 is 14 residues long. V was pared by 11 bases and J by 4 bases, with 14 bases of the junction left unmatched. The CDR3 spells CAARYGDSRYEQYF. The DNA of the CDR3 is TGTGCCGCCAGGTACGGGGACAGCCGTTACGAGCAGTACTTC.

This sequence joins TRBV7-9 and TRBJ1-4, with 7 bases matching TRBD1. The CDR3 is made up of 14 amino acids. From germline, CDR1 is SEHNR and CDR2 FQNEAQ (reference sequence). The ends lost 3 bases at V and 4 bases at J; junction bases unmatched: 2. This CDR3 reads CASSLDRSNEKLFF. CDR3 in DNA: TGTGCCAGCAGCTTGGACAGGAGTAATGAAAAACTGTTTTTT.

Comment on this clone: The junction and the germline gene differ at one end; a read error may be behind it. The rearrangement joins TRBV6-5 to TRBJ2-1; 9 bases agree with TRBD1. The CDR3 is 14 residues long. CDR1 and CDR2 (germline): MNHEY, SVGAGI. CDR3 in amino acids: CASSYSIVQGAAIF. In DNA form, the CDR3 reads TGTGCCAGCAGTTACTCGATAGTACAGGGGGCAGCGATCTTC.

DNA for the CDR3: TGCGCCAGCAGCCCCGGACGGGCCGAACAAGAGACCCAGTACTTC. Translated, it gives CASSPGRAEQETQYF. The chain combines TRBV5-1 with TRBJ2-5; D uncertain. This CDR3 comprises 15 residues. Germline loops: CDR1 SGHRS, CDR2 YFSETQ. The ends were cut back, 4 bases at V and 2 bases at J, with 15 bases in the middle.

The chain joins TRBV15 to TRBJ1-4; no firm D call. The germline gives CDR1 LNHNV, CDR2 YYDKDF (reference sequence). V shed 0 bases and J shed 8 bases, with 13 bases lying between them. The CDR3 contains 15 residues. The CDR3 is CATSRDRRKGEKLFF. In DNA form, the CDR3 reads TGTGCCACCAGCAGAGATCGGAGAAAGGGAGAAAAACTGTTTTTT.

CDR3 sequence (DNA): TGTGCCAGCCATTCTGGCGGGACAGGGGCTGAAGCTTTCTTT. It specifies CASHSGGTGAEAFF. The rearrangement joins TRBV28 to TRBJ1-1; 10 bases map to TRBD1. The CDR3 has 14 residues. V lost 8 bases and J lost 6; bases outside the gene matches: 9. CDR1 is MDHEN, CDR2 SYDVKM, per germline.

This clone was observed once. This chain links TRBV28 with TRBJ2-7; 7 positions match TRBD1. CDR3 length: 16 amino acids. Germline V gives CDR1 MDHEN, CDR2 SYDVKM. V gave up 6 bases and J gave up 3 bases; unmatched junction bases: 14. The CDR3 protein is CASRPETGAGYYEQYF. The CDR3 region has the DNA TGTGCCAGCAGACCCGAAACAGGGGCCGGGTACTACGAGCAGTACTTC. Supplemented by reference TRBV28 and TRBJ2-7, the full variable domain reads DVKVTQSSRYLVKRTGEKVFLECVQDMDHENMFWYRQDPGLGLRLIYFSYDVKMKEKGDIPEGYSVSREKKERFSLILESASTNQTSMYLCASRPETGAGYYEQYFGPGTRLTVT.